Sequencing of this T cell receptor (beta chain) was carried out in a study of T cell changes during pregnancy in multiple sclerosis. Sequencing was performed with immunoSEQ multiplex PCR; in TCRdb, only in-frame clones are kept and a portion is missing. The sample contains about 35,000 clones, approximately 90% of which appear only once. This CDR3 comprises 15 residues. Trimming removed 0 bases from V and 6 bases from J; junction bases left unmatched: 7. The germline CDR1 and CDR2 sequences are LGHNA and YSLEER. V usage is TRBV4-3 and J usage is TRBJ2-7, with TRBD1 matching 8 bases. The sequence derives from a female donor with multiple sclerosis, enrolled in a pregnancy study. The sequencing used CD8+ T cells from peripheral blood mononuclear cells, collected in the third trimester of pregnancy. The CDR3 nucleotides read TGCGCCAGCAGCCAAGATAGGACAGGGCGCGGCGAGCAGTACTTC. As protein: CASSQDRTGRGEQYF.